The 23 T cell receptor beta chains below come from one sample, sequenced in a study of identical twins. TCRdb analysed the 5' RACE reads with MiXCR anew, one entry per CDR3 protein. The sample lists roughly 500,000 distinct CDR3 sequences, 22% occurring once. This sample was also put to use in a study of T cells expressing NK-cell markers.

The sequenced material came from CD4+ T cells sorted from blood. The source is a woman aged 18-30 years in good health.

This clonotype was detected a few times. V is TRBV20-1 and J is TRBJ2-7; D unresolved. The CDR3 runs to 14 residues. Germline V gives CDR1 DFQATT, CDR2 SNEGSKA (reference sequence). V was clipped by 5 bases and J by 0 bases, with 14 bases between them. CDR3 loop: CSAYRPESSYEQYF. Written as DNA, the CDR3 is TGCAGTGCTTACAGACCGGAGAGCTCCTACGAGCAGTACTTC.

The rearrangement joins TRBV30 to TRBJ2-1, with 8 bases matching TRBD2. V lost 3 bases and J lost 3; bases outside the gene matches: 4. Germline loops: CDR1 GTSNPN, CDR2 SVGIG (reference sequence). The CDR3 covers 14 residues. The CDR3 reads CAWRELADYNEQFF. CDR3 nucleotide sequence: TGTGCCTGGAGGGAACTAGCGGACTACAATGAGCAGTTCTTC.

In its sample, this clonotype was seen a few times. This chain uses TRBV5-4 with TRBJ2-7, with a weak D call TRBD1 (5 bases). Trimming removed 4 bases at V and 2 bases at J, with 19 bases between. Germline CDR1 is SGHNT and CDR2 is YYREEE (reference sequence). The CDR3 extends over 16 amino acids. CDR3 DNA sequence: TGTGCCAGCAGCACCCCTGGCCGGCAAGGGGCCTACGAGCAGTACTTC. This sequence encodes CASSTPGRQGAYEQYF.

This clonotype has a handful of counts. This chain connects TRBV5-4 to TRBJ2-7; D may be TRBD1 (8 bases). The CDR3 totals 15 residues. Between the trimmed V and J ends, which lost 4 bases and 7 bases, there was a span of 21 bases. Per germline, CDR1 SGHNT and CDR2 YYREEE (reference sequence). The CDR3 loop is CASSLPSGQGGEQYF. The CDR3 nucleotides read TGTGCCAGCAGCCTTCCGTCCGGACAGGGAGGGGAGCAGTACTTC.

The chain has TRBV5-4 and TRBJ2-1; 12 bases match TRBD2. The length of the CDR3 is 19 residues. Trimming removed 0 bases from V and 2 bases from J; junction bases left unmatched: 9. CDR1 SGHNT and CDR2 YYREEE come from the germline V gene (reference sequence). The CDR3: CASSLALAGGSFAYNEQFF. The CDR3, as DNA: TGTGCCAGCAGCTTGGCCCTAGCGGGGGGGAGTTTCGCCTACAATGAGCAGTTCTTC.

This rearrangement joins TRBV10-3 to TRBJ1-1; D remains unclear. Germline CDR1 and CDR2: ENHRY and SYGVKD. The length of the CDR3 is 13 residues. V lost 4 bases to trimming and J lost 3 bases, with 9 bases between them. The CDR3 DNA reads as TGTGCCATCAGTGGCGGAGGCGACACTGAAGCTTTCTTT. Translating it yields CAISGGGDTEAFF.

This chain's CDR3 is CASSVEGQGSGEQYF. For the CDR3, the DNA is TGCGCCAGCAGCGTAGAAGGACAGGGGTCCGGTGAGCAGTACTTC. This sequence joins TRBV5-1 and TRBJ2-7; 9 positions agree with TRBD1. Germline values: CDR1 SGHRS, CDR2 YFSETQ. The CDR3 loop spans 15 amino acids. The J segment lost 7 bases and the V segment lost 4 bases, leaving 12 bases of the junction unmatched.

V usage is TRBV7-9 and J usage is TRBJ1-1, with no clear D. V dropped 0 bases and J dropped 6 bases, with 8 bases sitting between them. The CDR3 consists of 13 residues. CDR1 is SEHNR, CDR2 FQNEAQ, per germline (reference sequence). Written as DNA, the CDR3 is TGTGCCAGCAGCTTAGCGAGGTATCCTGAAGCTTTCTTT. It yields the protein CASSLARYPEAFF.

This clonotype was counted at least ten times. This chain joins TRBV20-1 and TRBJ2-1; D might be TRBD1 or TRBD2, each matching 6 bases. Germline assignment: CDR1 DFQATT and CDR2 SNEGSKA (reference sequence). CDR3 length: 14 amino acids. The V end was cut by 4 bases, the J end by 4 bases, with 14 bases between. CDR3 region: CSATGASRYNEQFF. The CDR3, as DNA: TGCAGTGCTACGGGGGCTAGCCGATACAATGAGCAGTTCTTC.

This clonotype was found a few times. CDR3 in DNA: TGCAGCGTCACAATAGAGACCCAGTACTTC. The encoded protein is CSVTIETQYF. The J gene is TRBJ2-5, the V gene TRBV29-1, with no clear D. The germline V gene has CDR1 SQVTM and CDR2 ANQGSEA. The CDR3 runs to 10 residues. Trimming pared 6 bases from V and 4 bases from J, leaving 6 bases between.

This clonotype has just a few counts. The chain has TRBV4-3 and TRBJ2-4; tentatively, D is TRBD1 or TRBD2 (5 bases each). CDR3 size: 16 residues. Germline loops: CDR1 LGHNA, CDR2 YSLEER. V was pared by 5 bases and J by 1 base, with 15 bases between. DNA for the CDR3: TGCGCCAGCAGCAACCAAGGTTGGGGGGCCAAAAACATTCAGTACTTC. This codes for CASSNQGWGAKNIQYF.

The chain links TRBV5-1 to TRBJ2-7; TRBD2 is a possible D gene (5 bases). Germline V gene lookup returns CDR1 SGHRS and CDR2 YFSETQ. The CDR3 totals 14 residues. V was pared by 2 bases and J by 0 bases, with 9 bases between. This chain's CDR3 is CASSFVRGSYEQYF. DNA for the CDR3: TGCGCCAGCAGCTTTGTACGGGGCTCCTACGAGCAGTACTTC. Filled out from reference TRBV5-1 and TRBJ2-7, the complete variable domain reads KAGVTQTPRYLIKTRGQQVTLSCSPISGHRSVSWYQQTPGQGLQFLFEYFSETQRNKGNFPGRFSGRQFSNSRSEMNVSTLELGDSALYLCASSFVRGSYEQYFGPGTRLTVT.

The V and J genes are TRBV15 and TRBJ2-2, with 10 bases fitting TRBD1. There are 16 residues in the CDR3. Germline-derived CDR1 and CDR2 are LNHNV and YYDKDF (reference sequence). V was pared by 2 bases and J by 3 bases, with 3 bases of the junction left unmatched. CDR3: CATSRPGQGHTGELFF. CDR3 coding DNA: TGTGCCACCAGCAGACCGGGACAGGGGCACACCGGGGAGCTGTTTTTT.

This clonotype has at least ten counts. V is TRBV4-3 and J is TRBJ1-6, with TRBD1 identical over 10 bases. There are 15 residues in the CDR3. The V gene end was trimmed by 2 bases and the J gene end by 9 bases; junction bases not matched to a gene: 4. Germline V CDR1 and CDR2: LGHNA, YSLEER. CDR3 sequence reads: CASSQLRQGASPLHF. Written as DNA, the CDR3 is TGCGCCAGCAGCCAACTTAGACAGGGGGCTTCACCCCTCCACTTT.

The V and J genes are TRBV5-1 and TRBJ1-2; 7 bases map to TRBD1. The CDR3 runs 15 residues. The germline gives CDR1 SGHRS, CDR2 YFSETQ. V was clipped by 4 bases and J by 2 bases; unmatched bases: 8. CDR3 DNA: TGCGCCAGCAGCGCCTCCGGGACAGCGAACTATGGCTACACCTTC. It codes for CASSASGTANYGYTF.

The chain links TRBV12-3 or TRBV12-4 to TRBJ1-2, with TRBD1 identical over 10 bases. The CDR3 spans 15 residues. With 6 bases clipped from V and 3 bases from J, the junction kept 7 bases outside the gene matches. In nucleotides, the CDR3 is TGTGCCAGCAGCCTCCGGACAGGGGGGGACTATGGCTACACCTTC. It specifies CASSLRTGGDYGYTF.

This clonotype was counted at least ten times. The chain joins TRBV4-2 to TRBJ1-6; no reliable D call. CDR3 length equals 13 residues. V was pared by 0 bases and J by 7 bases, with 4 bases between. The V gene's germline CDR1 is LGHNA and CDR2 YNFKEQ. CDR3 DNA: TGTGCCAGCAGCCAAGAGAAGAATTCACCCCTCCACTTT. Translating it yields CASSQEKNSPLHF.

Details on this clonotype: A read error may account for a junction end that differs from germline. This chain joins TRBV7-7 and TRBJ1-4; TRBD1 agrees at 9 bases. CDR3 length equals 14 residues. Germline V gene lookup returns CDR1 SSHAT and CDR2 FNYEAQ (reference sequence). The DNA of the CDR3 is TGTGCTAGCAGCTTGGGGACAGGGATCGAAAAACTGTTTTTT. As protein: CASSLGTGIEKLFF.

This clonotype was seen only a few times. The chain combines TRBV5-1 with TRBJ1-1; D is unresolved. With 3 bases removed from V and 1 base from J, the gap between germline ends came to 13 bases. The length of the CDR3 is 15 residues. The germline V gene has CDR1 SGHRS and CDR2 YFSETQ. CDR3 in amino acids: CASSWSEGENTEAFF. CDR3 in DNA: TGCGCCAGCAGCTGGTCCGAGGGAGAGAACACTGAAGCTTTCTTT.

The V and J genes are TRBV7-6 and TRBJ2-3; 10 bases fit TRBD2. In germline, CDR1 is SGHVS, CDR2 FNYEAQ. V lost 1 base, J lost 2 bases, and 3 bases stayed unmatched. This CDR3 has 16 amino acids. The CDR3 sequence is CASSLELAGSTDTQYF. For the CDR3, the DNA is TGTGCCAGCAGCTTAGAACTAGCGGGATCCACAGATACGCAGTATTTT.

The rearrangement uses TRBV20-1 and TRBJ2-1; maybe TRBD1 (5 bases). Germline V gene data show CDR1 as DFQATT and CDR2 as SNEGSKA (reference sequence). V shed 5 bases and J shed 0 bases, with 14 bases lying between them. The length of the CDR3 is 15 residues. The CDR3 nucleotides read TGCAGTGCTGGAAGTTTTCAGGGCTCCTACAATGAGCAGTTCTTC. This encodes CSAGSFQGSYNEQFF.

This chain connects TRBV24-1 to TRBJ1-2, with D hard to call. Germline values: CDR1 KGHDR, CDR2 SFDVKD. This CDR3 is built from 11 residues. Trimming shortened V by 12 bases and J by 0 bases, and 7 bases separated the two germline ends. CDR3 DNA: TGTGCCGGAGGGCCTAACTATGGCTACACCTTC. It translates to CAGGPNYGYTF.

This chain connects TRBV28 to TRBJ2-3; 12 bases agree with TRBD2. The V gene end was trimmed by 2 bases and the J gene end by 5 bases; junction bases not matched to a gene: 11. The CDR3 contains 18 residues. Germline CDR1 and CDR2: MDHEN and SYDVKM. CDR3 protein: CASSLRGLAGSSRDTQYF. The CDR3 DNA reads TGTGCCAGCAGTTTACGTGGACTAGCGGGGAGTTCGAGAGATACGCAGTATTTT.